These T cell receptor beta chains were read from a single sample in a study of shared clonotypes between healthy human individuals. Profiled with immunoSEQ multiplex PCR; TCRdb holds only in-frame clones, not every one. The sample has over a million clones, 95% to 97% seen once; the top ten hold approximately 1.1%. Sample: naive CD4+ T cells sorted from blood. The receptors originated from a man younger than 40 in good health. The CDR3 runs from the conserved cysteine through the conserved F or W. A D gene is named only where the DNA matches it firmly. Size is stated for part of the rows, as once, few or many counts, or as a class when the clone is expanded.

.	TRBJ1-4	.	TRBV19	CASSMTYEKLFF	TGTGCCAGTAGTATGACTTATGAAAAACTGTTTTTT
.	TRBJ2-3	once	TRBV19	CASRRSGGTDTQYF	TGTGCCAGTAGACGTTCGGGGGGCACAGATACGCAGTATTTT
TRBD1	TRBJ1-2	once	TRBV28	CASSLFQGARGYTF	TGTGCCAGCAGTTTATTTCAGGGGGCGCGCGGCTACACCTTC
.	TRBJ2-4	.	TRBV27	CASSFPGDIQYF	TGTGCCAGCAGTTTCCCAGGAGACATTCAGTACTTC
TRBD1	TRBJ2-5	.	TRBV14	CASSQPGQLLRETQYF	TGTGCCAGCAGCCAACCGGGACAGCTCCTGCGAGAGACCCAGTACTTC
.	TRBJ2-3	once	TRBV29-1	CSVGERPDTQYF	TGCAGCGTTGGGGAGCGGCCAGATACGCAGTATTTT
.	TRBJ2-7	.	TRBV9	CASSVSRERDSYEQYF	TGTGCCAGCAGTGTCAGTAGGGAAAGGGACTCCTACGAGCAGTACTTC
TRBD2	TRBJ2-1	.	TRBV12-5	CASGLRSGGLAGGLPQYEQFF	TGTGCTAGTGGTTTGAGGTCGGGGGGGCTAGCGGGAGGCCTGCCTCAGTATGAGCAGTTCTTC
.	TRBJ1-3	.	TRBV10-3	CAIRTDSGNTIYF	TGTGCCATCCGGACAGACTCTGGAAACACCATATATTTT
TRBD1	TRBJ2-6	.	TRBV9	CASSVVGTGGVLTF	TGTGCCAGCAGCGTAGTGGGCACAGGGGGGGTCCTGACTTTC
.	TRBJ1-1	.	TRBV10-3	CAISEGAFGGGNTEAFF	TGTGCCATCAGTGAGGGGGCATTCGGGGGAGGGAACACTGAAGCTTTCTTT
.	TRBJ1-5	.	TRBV30	CAWAPGYNQPQHF	TGTGCCTGGGCCCCCGGGTACAATCAGCCCCAGCATTTT
TRBD1	TRBJ1-1	.	TRBV7-9	CASSINRGSGTEAFF	TGTGCCAGCAGTATAAACAGGGGATCGGGCACTGAAGCTTTCTTT
TRBD1	TRBJ1-1	.	TRBV11-2	CASSLGDRGHLGNTEAFF	TGTGCCAGCAGCTTAGGCGACAGGGGCCACCTGGGGAACACTGAAGCTTTCTTT
.	TRBJ2-7	.	TRBV18	CASSPIEGEQYF	TGTGCCAGCTCACCCATCGAGGGAGAGCAGTACTTC
TRBD2	TRBJ2-5	.	TRBV7-9	CASSRRGGLGPGTQYF	TGTGCCAGCAGCAGACGAGGGGGACTAGGCCCAGGCACCCAGTACTTC
TRBD2	TRBJ2-7	.	TRBV29-1	CSGRTSGSREQYF	TGCAGCGGTCGGACTAGCGGGAGTCGAGAGCAGTACTTC
.	TRBJ2-3	.	TRBV11-2	CASGRDTTDTQYF	TGTGCCAGCGGTAGAGATACCACAGATACGCAGTATTTT
.	TRBJ2-7	.	TRBV7-2	CASSLKALGSHEQYF	TGTGCCAGCAGCTTAAAAGCACTAGGGAGCCACGAGCAGTACTTC
TRBD2	TRBJ2-7	.	TRBV12-5	CASGSTSGRALSYEQYF	TGTGCTAGTGGCTCCACTAGCGGGAGGGCCCTTTCCTACGAGCAGTACTTC
TRBD2	TRBJ2-7	once	TRBV9	CASSAGPRQRGYEQYF	TGTGCCAGCAGCGCCGGACCCAGGCAGCGGGGCTACGAGCAGTACTTC
.	TRBJ1-1	.	TRBV18	CASSLKYGDGEAFF	TGTGCCAGCTCACTTAAGTACGGGGACGGGGAAGCTTTCTTT
.	TRBJ2-1	.	TRBV2	CASSLVGGSYNEQFF	TGTGCCAGCAGCCTAGTAGGAGGTTCCTACAATGAGCAGTTCTTC
TRBD1	TRBJ1-4	.	TRBV30	CAIRTGEGRLFF	TGTGCCATACGGACAGGGGAGGGAAGACTGTTTTTT
.	TRBJ2-2	once	TRBV7-3	CASSLNVGELFF	TGTGCCAGCAGCTTAAATGTGGGGGAGCTGTTTTTT
.	TRBJ2-6	.	TRBV2	CAIPPRSAVSSGANVLTF	TGTGCCATCCCCCCGAGGTCAGCTGTTTCTTCTGGGGCCAACGTCCTGACTTTC
.	TRBJ2-6	.	TRBV18	CASSPPGRSGANVLTF	TGTGCCAGCTCACCGCCTGGCAGGTCTGGGGCCAACGTCCTGACTTTC
TRBD2	TRBJ2-1	.	TRBV2	CASSEGLARSLGNEQFF	TGTGCCAGCAGCGAGGGACTAGCGCGGTCGTTGGGCAATGAGCAGTTCTTC
TRBD1	TRBJ2-7	.	TRBV6-4	CASRQTGGSGEQYF	TGTGCCAGCAGACAAACAGGGGGCTCCGGCGAGCAGTACTTC
TRBD2	TRBJ2-7	once	TRBV2	CASSVGLAGGSYEQYF	TGTGCCAGCAGTGTGGGCCTAGCGGGTGGCTCCTACGAGCAGTACTTC
TRBD2	TRBJ2-3	.	TRBV5-1	CASLEVAGASDTQYF	TGCGCCAGCCTAGAGGTAGCGGGAGCATCAGATACGCAGTATTTT
TRBD1	TRBJ2-2	.	TRBV5-1	CASSLGGQGAGTGELFF	TGCGCCAGCAGCTTGGGCGGACAGGGGGCTGGGACCGGGGAGCTGTTTTTT
.	TRBJ2-1	.	TRBV15	CATSRASTSPEQFF	TGTGCCACCAGCAGAGCCTCAACTAGTCCTGAGCAGTTCTTC
.	TRBJ1-2	.	TRBV27	CASSLRRGDGSYGYTF	TGTGCCAGCAGTTTACGCCGAGGGGATGGAAGCTATGGCTACACCTTC
TRBD1	TRBJ1-1	once	TRBV5-1	CASTGQENTEAFF	TGCGCCAGCACAGGACAGGAGAACACTGAAGCTTTCTTT
.	TRBJ2-7	.	TRBV6-5	CASSYSSTYEQYF	TGTGCCAGCAGTTACTCGTCGACCTACGAGCAGTACTTC
TRBD1	TRBJ1-5	.	TRBV27	CASRHSTGGVGQGNQPQHF	TGTGCCAGCAGGCACTCGACAGGGGGGGTTGGACAGGGCAATCAGCCCCAGCATTTT
.	TRBJ2-1	.	TRBV19	CASSVGVGQFF	TGTGCCAGTAGTGTCGGGGTTGGGCAGTTCTTC
.	TRBJ2-2	.	TRBV7-9	CASSPRGSGELFF	TGTGCCAGCAGCCCGCGGGGTTCCGGGGAGCTGTTTTTT
.	TRBJ2-7	once	TRBV6-5	CASSSYAAGPYEQYF	TGTGCCAGCAGTAGCTATGCGGCGGGACCCTACGAGCAGTACTTC
TRBD1	TRBJ2-7	.	TRBV19	CASSTGTGPRDEQYF	TGTGCCAGTAGTACCGGGACAGGACCTCGGGACGAGCAGTACTTC
.	TRBJ2-1	.	TRBV18	CASSPSEGNEQFF	TGTGCCAGCTCACCCTCCGAGGGCAATGAGCAGTTCTTC
TRBD2	TRBJ2-7	.	TRBV7-2	CASSLVAGGYEQYF	TGTGCCAGCAGCTTGGTAGCGGGAGGCTACGAGCAGTACTTC
TRBD1	TRBJ1-5	.	TRBV5-1	CASSLNRGTQPQHF	TGCGCCAGCAGCTTAAACAGGGGCACTCAGCCCCAGCATTTT
.	TRBJ2-7	.	TRBV4-3	CASSRGLTYEQYF	TGCGCCAGCAGCCGTGGGCTAACCTACGAGCAGTACTTC